Each of the 6 T cell receptor beta chains below was sequenced from the same sample in a study of T cell repertoires in cytomegalovirus infection. TCRdb ran MiXCR on the reads and lists one entry per CDR3 protein. The repertoire includes roughly 230,000 distinct CDR3 sequences, 10% to 15% of them detected once, and 1.5% to 2% sits in the top ten. The sequencing input was PBMCs. The receptor set was obtained from a human donor in good health (CMV status not recorded). Some clones in this sample may be carry-over from other donors' samples.

This chain connects TRBV10-3 to TRBJ2-7, with a weak D call TRBD1 (5 bases). The CDR3 is made up of 13 amino acids. Germline lookup yields CDR1 ENHRY and CDR2 SYGVKD. Trimming left V 6 bases short and J 2 bases short, with 11 bases between. The CDR3 spells CAIRLPGPYEQYF. The CDR3 DNA reads as TGTGCCATCAGACTCCCAGGGCCCTACGAGCAGTACTTC.

This clonotype appeared many times. J is TRBJ2-5 and V is TRBV7-8; D is undetermined. The CDR3 is 15 amino acids. V was trimmed by 5 bases and J by 5 bases, leaving 18 bases between them. Per germline, CDR1 SGHVS and CDR2 FQNEAQ. The CDR3 DNA sequence: TGTGCCAGCAGCCCCTTGGGGTGGTCAAGGGAGACCCAGTACTTC. Translated, it gives CASSPLGWSRETQYF.

This clonotype was seen more than once but under ten times. V is TRBV6-2 or TRBV6-3 and J is TRBJ2-2; unclear D gene. Germline assignment: CDR1 MNHEY and CDR2 SVGEGT. The CDR3 loop spans 15 amino acids. The germline V and J ends were trimmed by 2 bases and 6 bases, with 13 bases remaining between them. The chain's CDR3 is CASSYTGFPAGELFF. The CDR3 DNA sequence: TGTGCCAGCAGTTACACCGGGTTCCCGGCCGGGGAGCTGTTTTTT.

This clonotype was detected ten times or more. The V and J genes are TRBV7-2 and TRBJ2-2, with 7 bases matching TRBD2. CDR1 is SGHTA and CDR2 is FQGNSA in the germline V gene. The V and J ends lost 0 bases and 5 bases, in that order; junction bases with no gene match: 6. This CDR3 spans 16 amino acids. CDR3 in DNA: TGTGCCAGCAGCTTAGCGAGGGCGGGAGCGACCGGGGAGCTGTTTTTT. Protein sequence: CASSLARAGATGELFF.

The CDR3: CASAHRAGANVLTF. CDR3 sequence (DNA): TGTGCCAGCGCCCACAGGGCGGGGGCCAACGTCCTGACTTTC. The chain couples TRBV28 to TRBJ2-6; TRBD1 is a possible D gene (6 bases). Germline CDR1 is MDHEN and CDR2 is SYDVKM. This CDR3 contains 14 residues. V lost 8 bases, J lost 4 bases, and 12 bases lay in between.

Many counts were recorded for this clonotype. The chain joins TRBV7-2 to TRBJ2-4, with TRBD1 as a possible D gene (5 bases). In germline, CDR1 is SGHTA, CDR2 FQGNSA. Between the trimmed V and J ends, which lost 2 bases and 6 bases, there was a span of 17 bases. The CDR3 has 16 amino acids. CDR3 nucleotide sequence: TGTGCCAGCAGCTTACACGTAGGGGTTCCTGGAAACATTCAGTACTTC. It translates to CASSLHVGVPGNIQYF.